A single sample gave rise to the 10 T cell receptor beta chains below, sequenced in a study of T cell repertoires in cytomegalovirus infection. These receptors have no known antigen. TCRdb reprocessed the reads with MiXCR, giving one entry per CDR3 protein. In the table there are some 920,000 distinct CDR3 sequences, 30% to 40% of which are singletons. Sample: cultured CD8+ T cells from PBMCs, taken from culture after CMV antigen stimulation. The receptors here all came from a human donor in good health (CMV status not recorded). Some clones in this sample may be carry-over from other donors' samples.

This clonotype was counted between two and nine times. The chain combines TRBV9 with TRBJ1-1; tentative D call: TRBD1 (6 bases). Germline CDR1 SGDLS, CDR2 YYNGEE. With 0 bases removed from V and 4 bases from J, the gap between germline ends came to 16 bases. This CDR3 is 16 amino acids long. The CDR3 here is CASSVVRGWFATEAFF. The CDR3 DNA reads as TGTGCCAGCAGCGTAGTTAGGGGGTGGTTCGCCACTGAAGCTTTCTTT.

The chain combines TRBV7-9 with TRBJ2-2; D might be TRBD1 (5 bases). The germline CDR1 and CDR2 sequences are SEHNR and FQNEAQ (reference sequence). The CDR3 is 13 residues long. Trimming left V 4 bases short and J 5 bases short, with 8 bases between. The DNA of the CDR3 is TGTGCCAGCAGCTCAGGGTGGACCGGGGAGCTGTTTTTT. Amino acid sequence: CASSSGWTGELFF.

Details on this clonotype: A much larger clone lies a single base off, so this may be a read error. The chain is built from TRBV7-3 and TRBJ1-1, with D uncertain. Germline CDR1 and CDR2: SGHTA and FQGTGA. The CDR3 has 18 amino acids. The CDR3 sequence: CASSPNGLTLSVNTKAFF. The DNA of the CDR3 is TGTGCCAGCAGCCCAAACGGGCTAACTCTGTCCGTGAACACTAAAGCTTTCTTT.

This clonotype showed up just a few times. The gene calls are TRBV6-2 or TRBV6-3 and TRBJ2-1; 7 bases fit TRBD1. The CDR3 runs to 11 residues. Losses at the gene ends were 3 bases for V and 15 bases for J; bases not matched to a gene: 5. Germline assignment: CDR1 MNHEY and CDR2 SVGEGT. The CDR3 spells CASSYRGQGFF. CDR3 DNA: TGTGCCAGCAGTTATAGGGGGCAGGGGTTCTTC.

CDR3 DNA: TGTGCCAGCAGTCCCGTCAGTTCTTCCTACGAGCAGTACTTC. Translated: CASSPVSSSYEQYF. This chain joins TRBV6-5 and TRBJ2-7; D unresolved. The CDR3 runs 14 residues. CDR1 is MNHEY, CDR2 SVGAGI, per germline. V shed 5 bases and J shed 1 base, with 12 bases lying between them.

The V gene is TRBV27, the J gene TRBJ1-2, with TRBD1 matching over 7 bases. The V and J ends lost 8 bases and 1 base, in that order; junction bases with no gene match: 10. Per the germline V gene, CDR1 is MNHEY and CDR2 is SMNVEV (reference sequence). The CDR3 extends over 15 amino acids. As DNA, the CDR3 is TGTGCCAGCCTTCGACAGGGCGATGATAACTATGGCTACACCTTC. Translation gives CASLRQGDDNYGYTF.

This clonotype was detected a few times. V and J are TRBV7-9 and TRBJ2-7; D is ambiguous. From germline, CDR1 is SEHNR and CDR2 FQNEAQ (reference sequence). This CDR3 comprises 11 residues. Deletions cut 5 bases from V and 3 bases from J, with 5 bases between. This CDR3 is CASSGLYEQYF. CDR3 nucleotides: TGTGCCAGCAGCGGTCTCTACGAGCAGTACTTC.

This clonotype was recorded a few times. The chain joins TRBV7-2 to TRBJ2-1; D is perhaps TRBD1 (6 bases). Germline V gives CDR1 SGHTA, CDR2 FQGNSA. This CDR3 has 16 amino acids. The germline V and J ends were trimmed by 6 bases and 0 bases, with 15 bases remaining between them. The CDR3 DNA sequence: TGTGCCAGCAGACTCCGGGACATTAGCTCCTACAATGAGCAGTTCTTC. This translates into CASRLRDISSYNEQFF.

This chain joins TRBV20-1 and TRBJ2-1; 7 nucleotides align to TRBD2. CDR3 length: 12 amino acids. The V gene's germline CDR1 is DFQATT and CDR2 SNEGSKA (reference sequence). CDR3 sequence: CSSWLAENEQFF. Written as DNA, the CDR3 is TGCAGCTCATGGCTAGCGGAGAATGAGCAGTTCTTC.

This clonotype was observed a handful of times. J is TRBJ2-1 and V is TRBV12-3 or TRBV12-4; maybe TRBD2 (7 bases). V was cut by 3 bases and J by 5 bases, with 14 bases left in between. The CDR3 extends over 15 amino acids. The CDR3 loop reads CASSFWGGANNEQFF. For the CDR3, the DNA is TGTGCCAGCAGTTTTTGGGGGGGGGCGAACAATGAGCAGTTCTTC.